Presented here are 18 T cell receptor beta chains from one specimen sequenced in a study of shared clonotypes between healthy human individuals. Repertoires were generated with immunoSEQ multiplex PCR, while TCRdb's copy carries only in-frame clones and drops some. The sample lists more than 1 million clones, around 82% occurring once. The sequenced sample was memory CD4+ T cells from PBMCs. Subset reported: CD45RA-negative fraction. The source of these receptors is a young man in good health. Some clones in this sample may be carry-over from other donors' samples.

The chain is built from TRBV9 and TRBJ2-7; D may be TRBD1 (5 bases). This CDR3 contains 13 residues. Germline values: CDR1 SGDLS, CDR2 YYNGEE. Between the trimmed V and J ends, which lost 0 bases and 8 bases, there was a span of 12 bases. In DNA, the CDR3 is TGTGCCAGCAGCGTAGGGGGCGACCGTAAGCAGTACTTC. Amino acid sequence: CASSVGGDRKQYF.

The genes are TRBV5-1 and TRBJ2-5; 12 nucleotides align to TRBD2. The CDR3 has 17 residues. CDR1 SGHRS and CDR2 YFSETQ come from the germline V gene. V gave up 0 bases and J gave up 5 bases; unmatched junction bases: 8. The CDR3 DNA reads TGCGCCAGCAGCTTGGTGGCTAGCGGGAGGGCCTCGGAGACCCAGTACTTC. Its translation is CASSLVASGRASETQYF.

The V call is TRBV5-1, the J call TRBJ2-3; D tentatively fits TRBD1 or TRBD2 (6 bases each). The CDR3 is 16 amino acids. V was pared by 4 bases and J by 0 bases, with 15 bases between. The germline V gene encodes CDR1 SGHRS and CDR2 YFSETQ. The CDR3 nucleotides are TGCGCCAGCAGCCCCTTCGGAGGGGGAAGCACAGATACGCAGTATTTT. Translation gives CASSPFGGGSTDTQYF.

V usage is TRBV4-2 and J usage is TRBJ2-3; 12 nucleotides match TRBD1. This CDR3 has 16 residues. The J segment lost 4 bases and the V segment lost 6 bases, leaving 8 bases of the junction unmatched. The germline CDR1 and CDR2 sequences are LGHNA and YNFKEQ. This CDR3 is CASSAGTGGWADTQYF. In nucleotides, the CDR3 is TGTGCCAGCAGTGCCGGGACAGGGGGCTGGGCAGATACGCAGTATTTT.

As regards this clone: In the same sample, other DNA sequences code for this CDR3. The J gene is TRBJ1-1, the V gene TRBV5-1; possible D gene TRBD1, 5 bases. The CDR3 spans 14 residues. Germline CDR1 reads SGHRS; CDR2 reads YFSETQ. V lost 0 bases and J 1 base, leaving 7 bases between the germline ends. The CDR3 protein is CASSLVGGNTEAFF. Here the CDR3 DNA reads TGCGCCAGCAGCTTGGTGGGGGGGAACACTGAAGCTTTCTTT.

V and J are TRBV5-4 and TRBJ2-7; 14 nucleotides align to TRBD2. The germline V gene has CDR1 SGHNT and CDR2 YYREEE (reference sequence). The CDR3 runs 16 residues. The V segment lost 4 bases and the J segment 1 base; nucleotides outside the gene matches: 4. CDR3 sequence: CASSPGLAGGSYEQYF. The CDR3 nucleotides are TGTGCCAGCAGCCCCGGACTAGCGGGAGGATCCTACGAGCAGTACTTC.

V usage is TRBV19 and J usage is TRBJ1-5; 7 positions match TRBD1. The CDR3 runs to 13 residues. V was pared by 8 bases and J by 6 bases, with 7 bases of the junction left unmatched. The germline CDR1 and CDR2 sequences are LNHDA and SQIVND (reference sequence). CDR3 sequence reads: CASGDRVVQPQHF. The CDR3 DNA is TGTGCCAGTGGAGACAGGGTAGTTCAGCCCCAGCATTTT.

The rearrangement links TRBV19 to TRBJ1-1; a possible D gene is TRBD1 (6 bases). Between the trimmed V and J ends, which lost 10 bases and 0 bases, there was a span of 15 bases. The CDR3 spans 14 residues. Germline V lookup: CDR1 LNHDA, CDR2 SQIVND (reference sequence). The CDR3 reads CATSRTVMNTEAFF. The CDR3 bases are TGTGCCACCTCGCGGACAGTGATGAACACTGAAGCTTTCTTT.

V and J are TRBV11-2 and TRBJ1-5; D remains ambiguous. V was trimmed by 2 bases and J by 3 bases, leaving 11 bases between them. The CDR3 is made up of 15 amino acids. The germline CDR1 and CDR2 sequences are SGHAT and FQNNGV. The CDR3 nucleotides read TGTGCCAGCAGCTTATTCTCGGGGTCCAATCAGCCCCAGCATTTT. Encoded protein: CASSLFSGSNQPQHF.

The rearrangement uses TRBV18 and TRBJ1-1; TRBD1 aligns across 10 bases. CDR3 length: 17 residues. Germline CDR1 reads KGHSH; CDR2 reads LQKENI. Trimming removed 3 bases from V and 0 bases from J; junction bases left unmatched: 7. For the CDR3, the DNA is TGTGCCAGCTCACCTCTTCGACAGGGGGCCTTGAACACTGAAGCTTTCTTT. Translation gives CASSPLRQGALNTEAFF.

This clone came up many times. This chain links TRBV10-1 with TRBJ2-4, with D perhaps matching TRBD1 (6 bases). CDR3 length: 14 residues. Trimming left V 3 bases short and J 2 bases short, with 8 bases between. Germline V gene data show CDR1 as WNHNN and CDR2 as SYGVQD (reference sequence). CDR3 amino acids: CASSEGGSKNIQYF. The CDR3, as DNA: TGCGCCAGCAGTGAAGGGGGATCCAAAAACATTCAGTACTTC.

The rearrangement uses TRBV11-3 and TRBJ2-1, with TRBD2 matching 16 bases. Trimming at V came to 5 bases and at J to 0 bases, leaving 7 bases not matched to a gene. Germline V gene data show CDR1 as SGHNT and CDR2 as YENEEA. This CDR3 region has 19 residues. The CDR3 DNA reads as TGTGCCAGCAGCACGGGACTAGCGGGAGGGCTAAGCTCCTACAATGAGCAGTTCTTC. It yields the protein CASSTGLAGGLSSYNEQFF.

The chain employs TRBV5-1 and TRBJ2-3; TRBD2 agrees at 10 bases. The germline V gene has CDR1 SGHRS and CDR2 YFSETQ. The CDR3 totals 15 residues. Germline trimming cut 5 bases from V and 4 bases from J; bases unmatched to any gene: 7. In DNA, the CDR3 is TGCGCCAGCAGGCTACTAGCGGGATCTTCAGATACGCAGTATTTT. This gives the protein CASRLLAGSSDTQYF.

This clone appeared a single time. The chain couples TRBV18 to TRBJ1-2, with D possibly TRBD1 on 6 matching bases. The CDR3 runs 14 residues. Germline CDR1 KGHSH, CDR2 LQKENI. Trimming shortened V by 4 bases and J by 8 bases, and 17 bases separated the two germline ends. CDR3 amino acids: CASSQFTGREGYTF. CDR3 in DNA: TGTGCCAGCTCACAGTTTACAGGGAGAGAAGGCTACACCTTC.

The chain combines TRBV2 with TRBJ2-1; 7 positions agree with TRBD2. This CDR3 has 15 residues. Germline CDR1 SNHLY, CDR2 FYNNEI. V dropped 6 bases and J dropped 1; count of bases not matched to a gene: 6. The CDR3 sequence: CASSVQRDSYNEQFF. The CDR3 DNA reads as TGTGCCAGCAGCGTTCAGCGGGATTCCTACAATGAGCAGTTCTTC.

J is TRBJ1-2 and V is TRBV19, with a weak D call TRBD1 (6 bases). The CDR3 consists of 18 residues. Germline lookup yields CDR1 LNHDA and CDR2 SQIVND (reference sequence). V was trimmed by 5 bases and J by 3 bases, leaving 25 bases between them. The DNA for the CDR3 is TGTGCCAGTAGTCCATATGCCGTCCGACAGGTCGGTGACTATGGCTACACCTTC. Amino acids: CASSPYAVRQVGDYGYTF.

V gene TRBV2 combines with J gene TRBJ2-1; 8 bases fit TRBD2. The germline V gene encodes CDR1 SNHLY and CDR2 FYNNEI. V gave up 10 bases and J gave up 7 bases; unmatched junction bases: 12. The CDR3 sequence is 14 residues long. The CDR3 DNA sequence: TGTGCCACCCAACCCCAGCGGGAGTTGAATGAGCAGTTCTTC. It encodes CATQPQRELNEQFF. Full variable domain (remainder filled in from reference TRBV2 and TRBJ2-1): EPEVTQTPSHQVTQMGQEVILRCVPISNHLYFYWYRQILGQKVEFLVSFYNNEISEKSEIFDDQFSVERPDGSNFTLKIRSTKLEDSAMYFCATQPQRELNEQFFGPGTRLTVL.

This clone turned up a few times. Different DNA sequences within this sample yield the same CDR3. The V call is TRBV7-3, the J call TRBJ2-5; D may be TRBD1 or TRBD2 (5 bases each). Germline CDR1 and CDR2: SGHTA and FQGTGA. V was cut by 3 bases and J by 5 bases, with 10 bases left in between. The CDR3 consists of 13 residues. CDR3 nucleotide sequence: TGTGCCAGCAGCTTCGGCAGGGAGGAGACCCAGTACTTC. Amino acid sequence: CASSFGREETQYF.